The 23 T cell receptor beta chains below were found in one sample sequenced in a study of T cell responses to AZD1222 COVID-19 vaccine. TCRdb keeps only in-frame clones here, not all; method: immunoSEQ multiplex PCR. The sample contains fewer than 150,000 clones, 70% to 90% of which appear only once. The input for sequencing was peripheral blood, taken on day 0 of AZD1222 vaccination. The receptors were gathered from an adult in good health.

The CDR3 coding sequence is TGTGCCAGCTCACCCGCCGGCCTGAACACTGAAGCTTTCTTT. Its translation is CASSPAGLNTEAFF. The V gene is TRBV18, the J gene TRBJ1-1; no clear D. V was cut by 3 bases and J by 0 bases, with 8 bases left in between. This CDR3 has 14 amino acids. Germline CDR1 reads KGHSH; CDR2 reads LQKENI.

The chain recombines TRBV7-9 with TRBJ2-7, with TRBD1 identical over 7 bases. V lost 5 bases to trimming and J lost 1 base; unmatched junction nucleotides: 5. The V gene's germline CDR1 is SEHNR and CDR2 FQNEAQ (reference sequence). The CDR3 covers 14 residues. The CDR3: CASSPTGFSYEQYF. The CDR3 coding sequence is TGTGCCAGCAGCCCGACAGGGTTTTCCTACGAGCAGTACTTC.

This chain uses TRBV3-1 (or the pseudogene TRBV3-2) with TRBJ1-3, with TRBD1 matching over 8 bases. The V gene end was trimmed by 3 bases and the J gene end by 0 bases; junction bases not matched to a gene: 4. The CDR3 contains 16 residues. The germline gives CDR1 LGHDT, CDR2 YNNKEL (reference sequence). The CDR3 sequence: CASSHRQGASGNTIYF. CDR3 sequence (DNA): TGTGCCAGCAGCCATAGGCAGGGGGCCTCTGGAAACACCATATATTTT.

This clone was recorded once. The chain joins TRBV5-1 to TRBJ2-1; TRBD2 is a possible D gene (6 bases). CDR1 is SGHRS and CDR2 is YFSETQ in the germline V gene. The V end was cut by 6 bases, the J end by 6 bases, with 16 bases between. The CDR3 totals 14 residues. CDR3 loop: CASTTPEGSNEQFF. The DNA for the CDR3 is TGCGCCAGCACAACCCCGGAGGGCAGCAATGAGCAGTTCTTC. Drawing the rest from reference TRBV5-1 and TRBJ2-1, the complete variable domain is KAGVTQTPRYLIKTRGQQVTLSCSPISGHRSVSWYQQTPGQGLQFLFEYFSETQRNKGNFPGRFSGRQFSNSRSEMNVSTLELGDSALYLCASTTPEGSNEQFFGPGTRLTVL.

The chain is built from TRBV9 and TRBJ1-1, with D possibly matching TRBD1 (6 bases). The CDR3 runs 14 residues. CDR1 is SGDLS and CDR2 is YYNGEE in the germline V gene. The germline V and J ends were trimmed by 0 bases and 5 bases, with 11 bases remaining between them. The CDR3 spells CASSVDPGVTEAFF. CDR3 nucleotide sequence: TGTGCCAGCAGCGTAGATCCAGGGGTGACTGAAGCTTTCTTT.

The chain has TRBV19 and TRBJ2-7; D unclear. CDR1 and CDR2 (germline): LNHDA, SQIVND (reference sequence). The CDR3 length is 13 residues. V lost 3 bases to trimming and J lost 2 bases, with 8 bases between them. This chain's CDR3 is CASSMVSAYEQYF. CDR3 coding DNA: TGTGCCAGTAGTATGGTATCGGCCTACGAGCAGTACTTC.

V gene TRBV20-1 combines with J gene TRBJ1-2, with TRBD1 as a possible D gene (6 bases). There are 13 residues in the CDR3. Germline values: CDR1 DFQATT, CDR2 SNEGSKA (reference sequence). V was shortened by 3 bases and J by 8 bases, with 16 bases between the two germline ends. The CDR3 spells CSASWIQGEGYTF. The CDR3 DNA is TGCAGTGCTAGTTGGATACAGGGAGAAGGCTACACCTTC.

The chain has TRBV4-2 and TRBJ1-5; D is uncertain. Trimming cost V 1 base and J 0 bases, with 13 bases left between them. CDR3 length: 17 residues. Germline-derived CDR1 and CDR2 are LGHNA and YNFKEQ. CDR3 coding DNA: TGTGCCAGCAGCCAAGGTCTCGGGAGAGATAGCAATCAGCCCCAGCATTTT. Translating gives CASSQGLGRDSNQPQHF.

This clone has only one observation. J is TRBJ2-1 and V is TRBV5-6; 9 positions match TRBD2. CDR3 length: 15 residues. V was pared by 4 bases and J by 1 base, with 3 bases of the junction left unmatched. Germline CDR1 reads SGHDT; CDR2 reads YYEEEE. CDR3 sequence: CASSTAGGSYNEQFF. The CDR3 bases are TGTGCCAGCAGCACAGCGGGAGGATCCTACAATGAGCAGTTCTTC.

The chain combines TRBV6-5 with TRBJ1-3; D not resolved. In germline, CDR1 is MNHEY, CDR2 SVGAGI. Trimming removed 4 bases from V and 3 bases from J, with 4 bases in between. The CDR3 contains 12 residues. CDR3 sequence reads: CASSSNGNTIYF. CDR3 DNA sequence: TGTGCCAGCAGTTCAAATGGAAACACCATATATTTT.

The chain couples TRBV27 to TRBJ2-7, with TRBD1 as a possible D gene (7 bases). The CDR3 length is 15 residues. Trimming pared 3 bases from V and 9 bases from J, leaving 21 bases between. Germline V gene data show CDR1 as MNHEY and CDR2 as SMNVEV (reference sequence). CDR3 sequence reads: CASSFTAGGLKGQYF. In nucleotides, the CDR3 is TGTGCCAGCAGTTTTACGGCAGGGGGGTTGAAGGGGCAGTACTTC.

The rearrangement links TRBV29-1 to TRBJ2-1; no definite D call. CDR3 length equals 10 residues. CDR1 SQVTM and CDR2 ANQGSEA come from the germline V gene. The V and J ends lost 5 bases and 9 bases respectively, with 8 bases between them. CDR3 in amino acids: CSVRVGEQFF. CDR3 coding DNA: TGCAGCGTTCGAGTGGGTGAGCAGTTCTTC.

This rearrangement joins TRBV5-3 to TRBJ1-5; no firm D call. TRBV5-3 is an open reading frame whose function is uncertain. The CDR3 is 15 amino acids. Deletions cut 4 bases from V and 2 bases from J, with 13 bases between. In DNA, the CDR3 is TGTGCCAGAAGCACAAGGGTATTGCGCAATCAGCCCCAGCATTTT. It specifies CARSTRVLRNQPQHF.

The chain is built from TRBV5-1 and TRBJ2-5; 14 bases match TRBD2. The CDR3 runs 16 residues. V lost 0 bases and J lost 6; bases outside the gene matches: 4. Germline V lookup: CDR1 SGHRS, CDR2 YFSETQ. CDR3 sequence: CASSLEGLAGGQTQYF. CDR3 DNA sequence: TGCGCCAGCAGCTTGGAAGGACTAGCGGGGGGCCAGACCCAGTACTTC.

The chain combines TRBV6-5 with TRBJ2-7; 7 nucleotides agree with TRBD1. V lost 9 bases, J lost 7 bases, and 18 bases stayed unmatched. Germline loops: CDR1 MNHEY, CDR2 SVGAGI. The CDR3 extends over 15 amino acids. This CDR3 is CASGATGQSYREQYF. The CDR3 nucleotides read TGTGCCAGTGGAGCGACGGGACAGTCCTACAGGGAGCAGTACTTC.

The chain links TRBV7-2 to TRBJ1-3; the match to TRBD1 covers 7 bases. Per the germline V gene, CDR1 is SGHTA and CDR2 is FQGNSA. V trimming: 4 bases; J trimming: 4 bases; junction bases outside the gene matches: 1. CDR3 size: 13 residues. The CDR3, as DNA: TGTGCCAGCAGCTCAGGGGGGGGAAACACCATATATTTT. It codes for CASSSGGGNTIYF.

The chain carries TRBV2 and TRBJ2-5, with D hard to call. From germline, CDR1 is SNHLY and CDR2 FYNNEI. This CDR3 has 11 residues. V shed 7 bases and J shed 2 bases, with 5 bases lying between them. Here the CDR3 reads CASIRQETQYF. The CDR3 region has the DNA TGTGCCAGCATCAGACAAGAGACCCAGTACTTC.

The rearrangement links TRBV3-1 (or the pseudogene TRBV3-2) to TRBJ1-6, with D perhaps TRBD1 (5 bases). The V end lost 4 bases, the J end lost 9 bases, and 16 bases lay between the germline ends. The germline gives CDR1 LGHDT, CDR2 YNNKEL (reference sequence). The CDR3 length is 15 residues. The CDR3 bases are TGTGCCAGCAGCCCCTTTGAAGGGGTGAGTTCACCCCTCCACTTT. Its protein is CASSPFEGVSSPLHF.

This chain joins TRBV10-1 and TRBJ2-7; the D is unclear. Germline loops: CDR1 WNHNN, CDR2 SYGVQD (reference sequence). The CDR3 runs to 15 residues. Trimming removed 3 bases from V and 0 bases from J, with 12 bases in between. CDR3 sequence: CASSDSGRSSYEQYF. DNA of the CDR3: TGCGCCAGCAGTGACTCCGGACGGTCCTCCTACGAGCAGTACTTC.

J is TRBJ2-6 and V is TRBV6-4; TRBD1 matches 11 bases. Germline assignment: CDR1 MRHNA and CDR2 SNTAGT. The CDR3 consists of 18 residues. The V segment lost 2 bases and the J segment 1 base; nucleotides outside the gene matches: 4. The CDR3 sequence is CASSDGGQGVSGANVLTF. CDR3 DNA: TGTGCCAGCAGTGACGGGGGACAGGGGGTGTCTGGGGCCAACGTCCTGACTTTC.

The rearrangement joins TRBV30 to TRBJ2-4; D is unclear. The V gene lost 0 bases and the J gene lost 10 bases, with 13 bases spanning the gap. This CDR3 has 13 amino acids. Germline CDR1 reads GTSNPN; CDR2 reads SVGIG (reference sequence). Here the CDR3 reads CAWSVSGQGIQYF. The DNA for the CDR3 is TGTGCCTGGAGTGTGTCCGGTCAAGGGATTCAGTACTTC.

DNA for the CDR3: TGTGCCACCAGTGATTTGGGGGGGACAGAATTTAACACTGAAGCTTTCTTT. It encodes CATSDLGGTEFNTEAFF. This sequence joins TRBV24-1 and TRBJ1-1, with 7 nucleotides matching TRBD1. Germline V gene lookup returns CDR1 KGHDR and CDR2 SFDVKD. With V trimmed by 0 bases and J by 2 bases, 8 bases remained unmatched. The CDR3 sequence is 17 residues long.

J is TRBJ2-3 and V is TRBV5-4, with D perhaps matching TRBD1 or TRBD2 (5 bases each). The CDR3 length is 13 residues. Trimming cost V 0 bases and J 6 bases, with 8 bases left between them. CDR1 is SGHNT, CDR2 YYREEE, per germline (reference sequence). The CDR3 protein is CASSLGGVDTQYF. The CDR3 nucleotides read TGTGCCAGCAGCTTGGGAGGGGTGGATACGCAGTATTTT. The full variable domain, completed using reference TRBV5-4 and TRBJ2-3, is ETGVTQSPTHLIKTRGQQVTLRCSSQSGHNTVSWYQQALGQGPQFIFQYYREEENGRGNFPPRFSGLQFPNYSSELNVNALELDDSALYLCASSLGGVDTQYFGPGTRLTVL.